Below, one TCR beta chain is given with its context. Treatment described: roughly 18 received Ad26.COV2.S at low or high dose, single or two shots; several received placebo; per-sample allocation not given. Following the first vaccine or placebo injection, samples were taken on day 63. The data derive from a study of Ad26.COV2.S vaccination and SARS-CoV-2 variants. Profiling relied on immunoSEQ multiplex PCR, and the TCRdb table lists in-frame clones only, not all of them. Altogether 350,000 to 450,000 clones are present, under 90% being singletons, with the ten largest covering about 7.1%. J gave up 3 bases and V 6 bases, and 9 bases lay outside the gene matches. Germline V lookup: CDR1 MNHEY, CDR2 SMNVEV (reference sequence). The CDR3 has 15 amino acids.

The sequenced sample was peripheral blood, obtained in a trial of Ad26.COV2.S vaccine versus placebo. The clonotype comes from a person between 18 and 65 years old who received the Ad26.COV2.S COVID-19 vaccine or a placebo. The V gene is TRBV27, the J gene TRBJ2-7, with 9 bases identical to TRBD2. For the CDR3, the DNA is TGTGCCAGCAGCCCCCAGCGGGGGGTTGACTACGAGCAGTACTTC. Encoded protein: CASSPQRGVDYEQYF.